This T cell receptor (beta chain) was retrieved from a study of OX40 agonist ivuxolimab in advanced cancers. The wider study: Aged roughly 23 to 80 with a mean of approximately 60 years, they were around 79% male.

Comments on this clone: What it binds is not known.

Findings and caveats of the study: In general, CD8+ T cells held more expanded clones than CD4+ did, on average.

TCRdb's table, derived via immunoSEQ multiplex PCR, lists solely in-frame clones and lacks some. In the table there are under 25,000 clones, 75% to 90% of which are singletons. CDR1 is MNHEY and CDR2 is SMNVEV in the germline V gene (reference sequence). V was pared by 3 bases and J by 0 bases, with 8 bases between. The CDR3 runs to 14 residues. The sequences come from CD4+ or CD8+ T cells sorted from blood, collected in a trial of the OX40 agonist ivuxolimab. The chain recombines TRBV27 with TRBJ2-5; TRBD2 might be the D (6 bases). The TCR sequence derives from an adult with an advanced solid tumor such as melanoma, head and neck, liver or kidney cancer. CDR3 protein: CASSFSGDQETQYF. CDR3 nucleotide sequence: TGTGCCAGCAGTTTTTCGGGGGACCAAGAGACCCAGTACTTC.